This T cell receptor (beta chain) stems from a study of blood T cells in healthy people across ages. The CDR3 has 14 residues. The V and J ends lost 3 bases and 8 bases respectively, with 13 bases between them. CDR1 is SGHAT and CDR2 is FQNNGV in the germline V gene. The second PCR ran roughly 7 to 12 cycles with a sample-barcoded 5' primer and J-beta primers. A single record per CDR3 protein comes from TCRdb applying MiXCR to the 5' RACE reads. This table holds fewer than 900,000 distinct CDR3 sequences, about 52% found once. Overall study results and limits: With donor CMV status unknown, expanded clonotype changes were possibly confounded.

The donors, all healthy, were Caucasians living in Russia, aged about 6 to 90. Comments on this clonotype: Its specificity is unknown.

This clonotype was obtained from a woman in her fifties or sixties in good health. The specimen was blood. The J gene is TRBJ1-4, the V gene TRBV11-2, with a possible D match to TRBD1 (5 bases). This chain's CDR3 is CASSFGGLREKLFF. CDR3 bases: TGTGCCAGCAGCTTCGGGGGTCTACGCGAAAAACTGTTTTTT.